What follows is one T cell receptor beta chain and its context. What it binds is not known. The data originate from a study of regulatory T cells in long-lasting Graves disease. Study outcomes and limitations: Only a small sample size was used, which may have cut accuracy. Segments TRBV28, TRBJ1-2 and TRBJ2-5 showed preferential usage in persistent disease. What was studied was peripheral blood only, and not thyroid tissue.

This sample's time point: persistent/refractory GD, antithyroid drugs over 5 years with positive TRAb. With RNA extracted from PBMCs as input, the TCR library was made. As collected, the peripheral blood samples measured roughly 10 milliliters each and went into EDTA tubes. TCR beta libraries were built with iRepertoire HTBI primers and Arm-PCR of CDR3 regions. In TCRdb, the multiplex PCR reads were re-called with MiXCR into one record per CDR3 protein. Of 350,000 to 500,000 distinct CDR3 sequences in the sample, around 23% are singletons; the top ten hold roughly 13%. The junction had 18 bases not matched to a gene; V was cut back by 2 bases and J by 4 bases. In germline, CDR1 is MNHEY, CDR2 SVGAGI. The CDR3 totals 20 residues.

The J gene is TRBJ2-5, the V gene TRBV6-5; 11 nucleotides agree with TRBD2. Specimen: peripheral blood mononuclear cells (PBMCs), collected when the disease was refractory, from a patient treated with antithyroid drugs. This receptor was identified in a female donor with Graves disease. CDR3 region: CASSYLRLAGGFKGTETQYF. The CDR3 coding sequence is TGTGCCAGCAGTTACCTTAGGCTAGCGGGAGGTTTTAAGGGTACAGAGACCCAGTACTTC.